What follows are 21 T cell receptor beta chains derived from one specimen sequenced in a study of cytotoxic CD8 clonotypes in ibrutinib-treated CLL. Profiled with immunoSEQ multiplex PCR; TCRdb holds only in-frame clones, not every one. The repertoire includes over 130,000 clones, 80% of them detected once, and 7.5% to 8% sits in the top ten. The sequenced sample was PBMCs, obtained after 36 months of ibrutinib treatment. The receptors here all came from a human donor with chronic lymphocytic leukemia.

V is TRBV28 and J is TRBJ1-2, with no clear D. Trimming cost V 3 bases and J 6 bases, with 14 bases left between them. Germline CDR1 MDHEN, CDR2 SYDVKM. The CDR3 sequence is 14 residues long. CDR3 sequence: CASSFLTSEDGYTF. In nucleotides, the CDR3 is TGTGCCAGCAGTTTCCTGACAAGCGAAGATGGCTACACCTTC.

The CDR3 is CASSLLSSGKYEQYF. The DNA for the CDR3 is TGCGCCAGCAGCTTGCTCTCTAGCGGAAAATACGAGCAGTACTTC. This rearrangement joins TRBV5-1 to TRBJ2-7, with 7 bases identical to TRBD2. Trimming took 1 base from V and 4 from J; bases not matched to a gene: 8. This CDR3 is 15 amino acids long. CDR1 is SGHRS, CDR2 YFSETQ, per germline.

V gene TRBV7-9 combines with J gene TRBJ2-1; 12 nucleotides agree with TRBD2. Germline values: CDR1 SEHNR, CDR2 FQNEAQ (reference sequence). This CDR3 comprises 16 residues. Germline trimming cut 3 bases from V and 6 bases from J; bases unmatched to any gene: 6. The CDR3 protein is CASSFPLAGGINEQFF. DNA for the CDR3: TGTGCCAGCAGCTTCCCCCTAGCGGGGGGGATCAATGAGCAGTTCTTC.

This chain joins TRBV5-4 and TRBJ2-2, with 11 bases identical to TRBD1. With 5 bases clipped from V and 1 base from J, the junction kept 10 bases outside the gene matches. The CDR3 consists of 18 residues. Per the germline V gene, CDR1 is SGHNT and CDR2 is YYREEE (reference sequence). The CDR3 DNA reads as TGTGCCAGCAGTTGGGACAGGGGGTTGATCGTGAACACCGGGGAGCTGTTTTTT. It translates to CASSWDRGLIVNTGELFF.

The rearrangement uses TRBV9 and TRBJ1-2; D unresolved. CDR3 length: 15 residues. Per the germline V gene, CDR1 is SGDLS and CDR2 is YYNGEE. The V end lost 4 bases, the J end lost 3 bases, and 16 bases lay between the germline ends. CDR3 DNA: TGTGCCAGCAGCTTGCTGACTAGGGAGTACTATGGCTACACCTTC. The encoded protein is CASSLLTREYYGYTF.

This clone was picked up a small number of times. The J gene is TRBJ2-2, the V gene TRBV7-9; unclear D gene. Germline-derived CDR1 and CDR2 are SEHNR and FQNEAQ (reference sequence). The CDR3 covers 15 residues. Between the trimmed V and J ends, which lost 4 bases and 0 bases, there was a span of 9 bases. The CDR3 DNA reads TGTGCCAGCAGCTACGGAAATTCGAACACCGGGGAGCTGTTTTTT. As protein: CASSYGNSNTGELFF. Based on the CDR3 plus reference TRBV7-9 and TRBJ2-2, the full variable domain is DTGVSQNPRHKITKRGQNVTFRCDPISEHNRLYWYRQTLGQGPEFLTYFQNEAQLEKSRLLSDRFSAERPKGSFSTLEIQRTEQGDSAMYLCASSYGNSNTGELFFGEGSRLTVL.

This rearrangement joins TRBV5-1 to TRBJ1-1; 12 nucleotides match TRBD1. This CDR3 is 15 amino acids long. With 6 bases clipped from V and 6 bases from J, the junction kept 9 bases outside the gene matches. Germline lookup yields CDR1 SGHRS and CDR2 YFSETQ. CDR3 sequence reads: CASTPLGQGASEAFF. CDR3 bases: TGCGCCAGCACCCCTTTGGGACAGGGGGCCTCTGAAGCTTTCTTT. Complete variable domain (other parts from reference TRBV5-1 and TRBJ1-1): KAGVTQTPRYLIKTRGQQVTLSCSPISGHRSVSWYQQTPGQGLQFLFEYFSETQRNKGNFPGRFSGRQFSNSRSEMNVSTLELGDSALYLCASTPLGQGASEAFFGQGTRLTVV.

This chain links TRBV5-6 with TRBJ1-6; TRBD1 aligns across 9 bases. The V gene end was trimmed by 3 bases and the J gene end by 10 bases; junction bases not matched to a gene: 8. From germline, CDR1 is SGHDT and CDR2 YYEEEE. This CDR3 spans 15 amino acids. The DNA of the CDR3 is TGTGCCAGCAGCTGGGCAGGACAGGGGTGGTCACCCCTCCACTTT. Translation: CASSWAGQGWSPLHF.

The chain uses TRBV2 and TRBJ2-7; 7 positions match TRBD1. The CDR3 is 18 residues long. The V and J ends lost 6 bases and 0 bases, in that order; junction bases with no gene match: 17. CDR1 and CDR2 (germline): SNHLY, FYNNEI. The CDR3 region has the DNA TGTGCCAGCAGGGAAAGGACAGGTCTGCTGTTCAGCTCCTACGAGCAGTACTTC. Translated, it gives CASRERTGLLFSSYEQYF. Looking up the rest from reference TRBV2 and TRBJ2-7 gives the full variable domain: EPEVTQTPSHQVTQMGQEVILRCVPISNHLYFYWYRQILGQKVEFLVSFYNNEISEKSEIFDDQFSVERPDGSNFTLKIRSTKLEDSAMYFCASRERTGLLFSSYEQYFGPGTRLTVT.

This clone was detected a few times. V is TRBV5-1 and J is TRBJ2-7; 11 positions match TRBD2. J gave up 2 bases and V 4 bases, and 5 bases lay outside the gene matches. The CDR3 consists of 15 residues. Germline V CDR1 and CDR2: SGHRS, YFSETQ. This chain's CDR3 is CASSILAGGTYEQYF. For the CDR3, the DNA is TGCGCCAGCAGCATCCTAGCGGGGGGCACCTACGAGCAGTACTTC.

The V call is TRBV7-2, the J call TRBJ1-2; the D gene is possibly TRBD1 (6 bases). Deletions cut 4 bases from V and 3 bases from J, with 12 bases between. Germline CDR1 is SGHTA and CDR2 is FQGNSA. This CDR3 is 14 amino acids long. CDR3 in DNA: TGTGCCAGCAGCTCCCAGGGGATGGACTATGGCTACACCTTC. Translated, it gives CASSSQGMDYGYTF.

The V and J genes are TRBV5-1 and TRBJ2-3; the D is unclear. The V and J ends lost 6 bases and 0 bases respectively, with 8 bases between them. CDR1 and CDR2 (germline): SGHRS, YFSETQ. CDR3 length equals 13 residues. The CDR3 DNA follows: TGCGCCAGCAACAGTAGAAGCACAGATACGCAGTATTTT. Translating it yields CASNSRSTDTQYF.

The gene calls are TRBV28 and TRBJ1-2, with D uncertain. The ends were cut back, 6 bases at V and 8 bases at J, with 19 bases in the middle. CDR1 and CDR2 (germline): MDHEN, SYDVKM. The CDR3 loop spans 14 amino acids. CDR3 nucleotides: TGTGCCAGCAGCTACCTACGGTCTACCCGGGGCTACACCTTC. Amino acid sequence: CASSYLRSTRGYTF.

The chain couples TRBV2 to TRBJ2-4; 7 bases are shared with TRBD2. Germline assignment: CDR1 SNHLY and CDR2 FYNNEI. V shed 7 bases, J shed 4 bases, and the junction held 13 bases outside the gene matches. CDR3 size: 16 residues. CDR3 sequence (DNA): TGTGCCAGCACCATAGGGAGGGGAGGAGGTAAAAACATTCAGTACTTC. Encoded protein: CASTIGRGGGKNIQYF.

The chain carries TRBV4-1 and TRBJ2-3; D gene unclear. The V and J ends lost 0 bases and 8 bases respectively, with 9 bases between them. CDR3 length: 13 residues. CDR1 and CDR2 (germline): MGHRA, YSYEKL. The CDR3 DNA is TGCGCCAGCAGCCAAGAACAGCTCGCTACGCAGTATTTT. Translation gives CASSQEQLATQYF.

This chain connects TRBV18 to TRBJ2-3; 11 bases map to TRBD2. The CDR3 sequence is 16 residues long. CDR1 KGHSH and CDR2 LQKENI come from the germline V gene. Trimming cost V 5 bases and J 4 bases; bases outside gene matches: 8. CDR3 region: CASSDRLAGIADTQYF. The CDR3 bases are TGTGCCAGCTCAGACCGACTAGCGGGAATAGCAGATACGCAGTATTTT.

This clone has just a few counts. The CDR3 region has the DNA TGCAGCGTCGTAACAGGGATCAAACAGCCCCAGCATTTT. It specifies CSVVTGIKQPQHF. The genes are TRBV29-1 and TRBJ1-5; tentatively, D is TRBD1 (6 bases). This CDR3 region has 13 residues. Deletions cut 6 bases from V and 7 bases from J, with 16 bases between. Germline lookup yields CDR1 SQVTM and CDR2 ANQGSEA.

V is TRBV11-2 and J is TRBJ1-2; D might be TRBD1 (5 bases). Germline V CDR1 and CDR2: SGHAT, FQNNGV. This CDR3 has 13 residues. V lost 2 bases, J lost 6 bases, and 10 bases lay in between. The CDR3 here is CASSLTGPNGYTF. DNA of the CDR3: TGTGCCAGCAGCTTAACAGGACCCAATGGCTACACCTTC.

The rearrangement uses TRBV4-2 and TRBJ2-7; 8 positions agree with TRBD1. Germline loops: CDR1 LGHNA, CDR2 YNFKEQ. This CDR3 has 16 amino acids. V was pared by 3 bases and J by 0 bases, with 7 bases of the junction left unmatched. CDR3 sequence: CASSQGTGAYSYEQYF. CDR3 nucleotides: TGTGCCAGCAGCCAGGGGACAGGTGCCTACTCCTACGAGCAGTACTTC.

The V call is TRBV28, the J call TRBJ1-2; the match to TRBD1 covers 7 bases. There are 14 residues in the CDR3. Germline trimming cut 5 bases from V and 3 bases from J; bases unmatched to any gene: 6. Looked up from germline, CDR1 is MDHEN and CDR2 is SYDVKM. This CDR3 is CASSHGTVDYGYTF. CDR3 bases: TGTGCCAGCAGTCACGGGACAGTCGACTATGGCTACACCTTC.

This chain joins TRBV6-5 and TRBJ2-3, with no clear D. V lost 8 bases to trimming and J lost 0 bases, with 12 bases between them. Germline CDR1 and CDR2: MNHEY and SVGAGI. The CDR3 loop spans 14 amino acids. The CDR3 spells CASPSPSSTDTQYF. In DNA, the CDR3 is TGTGCCAGCCCTAGTCCGTCTAGCACAGATACGCAGTATTTT.